One sample yielded the 32 T cell receptor beta chains listed below, sequenced in a study of blood T cell repertoires in COVID-19. Profiling relied on immunoSEQ multiplex PCR, and the TCRdb table lists in-frame clones only, not all of them. Of 150,000 to 200,000 clones listed, about 82% are singletons. The sequenced sample was peripheral blood. The receptors come from a man aged 50 or older with active or convalescent COVID-19.

This sequence joins TRBV6-2 or TRBV6-3 and TRBJ2-7, with a possible D match to TRBD2 (6 bases). V lost 2 bases and J lost 0, with 14 bases in between. The CDR3 is 16 amino acids. CDR1 is MNHEY, CDR2 SVGEGT, per germline. CDR3 in amino acids: CASSYNWGVLSYEQYF. CDR3 nucleotides: TGTGCCAGCAGTTACAATTGGGGGGTCCTCTCCTACGAGCAGTACTTC.

The V and J genes are TRBV7-9 and TRBJ1-6; D ambiguous. Germline CDR1 SEHNR, CDR2 FQNEAQ (reference sequence). CDR3 length equals 14 residues. The V and J ends lost 5 bases and 13 bases respectively, with 18 bases between them. As DNA, the CDR3 is TGTGCCAGCAGCATTACCAAAGGAGATCACCCCCTCCACTTT. This sequence encodes CASSITKGDHPLHF. The full variable domain, its missing parts supplied by reference TRBV7-9 and TRBJ1-6, is DTGVSQNPRHKITKRGQNVTFRCDPISEHNRLYWYRQTLGQGPEFLTYFQNEAQLEKSRLLSDRFSAERPKGSFSTLEIQRTEQGDSAMYLCASSITKGDHPLHFGNGTRLTVT.

The V gene is TRBV4-2, the J gene TRBJ1-6; possibly TRBD1 for D (5 bases). Between the trimmed V and J ends, which lost 7 bases and 10 bases, there was a span of 17 bases. The germline CDR1 and CDR2 sequences are LGHNA and YNFKEQ. The CDR3 totals 14 residues. CDR3 in DNA: TGTGCCAGCACCTGGGGGAGGGAAGGGTCACCCCTCCACTTT. Its protein is CASTWGREGSPLHF.

V usage is TRBV28 and J usage is TRBJ1-1; 7 nucleotides line up with TRBD1. Germline CDR1 and CDR2: MDHEN and SYDVKM. Germline trimming cut 6 bases from V and 6 bases from J; bases unmatched to any gene: 7. The CDR3 has 13 amino acids. As DNA, the CDR3 is TGTGCCAGCAGAAAAGACAGGGACTCTGAAGCTTTCTTT. It is translated as CASRKDRDSEAFF.

This rearrangement joins TRBV9 to TRBJ1-2; TRBD1 matches 10 bases. The CDR3 runs 17 residues. V lost 0 bases and J lost 7; bases outside the gene matches: 12. The germline V gene encodes CDR1 SGDLS and CDR2 YYNGEE. CDR3 sequence: CASSVEIGTGAFGGYTF. CDR3 DNA sequence: TGTGCCAGCAGCGTAGAGATCGGGACAGGGGCCTTCGGTGGCTACACCTTC.

The chain combines TRBV11-2 with TRBJ2-7; D unresolved. Germline CDR1 is SGHAT and CDR2 is FQNNGV. This CDR3 spans 14 amino acids. Trimming shortened V by 4 bases and J by 4 bases, and 14 bases separated the two germline ends. CDR3 coding DNA: TGTGCCAGCAGCTCCCCCCGTGGGCGATACGAGCAGTACTTC. Its protein is CASSSPRGRYEQYF.

V is TRBV6-5 and J is TRBJ2-5; possible D gene TRBD2, 5 bases. Germline CDR1 reads MNHEY; CDR2 reads SVGAGI. CDR3 length equals 13 residues. V was pared by 6 bases and J by 5 bases, with 13 bases between. Here the CDR3 DNA reads TGTGCCAGCAGACGACTGGAGGTGGAGACCCAGTACTTC. This gives the protein CASRRLEVETQYF.

This rearrangement joins TRBV4-2 to TRBJ1-2; 10 nucleotides agree with TRBD1. Germline-derived CDR1 and CDR2 are LGHNA and YNFKEQ. The CDR3 is 16 residues long. The trim removed 2 bases at V and 1 base at J, leaving 4 bases unmatched. CDR3: CASSQLGTGVNYGYTF. The CDR3 coding sequence is TGTGCCAGCAGCCAACTTGGGACAGGGGTTAACTATGGCTACACCTTC.

V gene TRBV5-6 combines with J gene TRBJ1-1; 7 bases are a match to TRBD1. Per germline, CDR1 SGHDT and CDR2 YYEEEE. V trimming: 3 bases; J trimming: 6 bases; junction bases outside the gene matches: 5. This CDR3 has 13 amino acids. The CDR3 DNA follows: TGTGCCAGCAGCTCACAGGGGAAGGCTGAAGCTTTCTTT. This codes for CASSSQGKAEAFF.

The chain is built from TRBV29-1 and TRBJ2-6; unclear D gene. This CDR3 region has 13 residues. V was shortened by 4 bases and J by 1 base, with 5 bases between the two germline ends. The germline V gene encodes CDR1 SQVTM and CDR2 ANQGSEA. The CDR3 loop is CSVVGSGANVLTF. The DNA of the CDR3 is TGCAGCGTTGTCGGTTCTGGGGCCAACGTCCTGACTTTC.

The V call is TRBV6-5, the J call TRBJ2-7; D is perhaps TRBD2 (5 bases). The CDR3 has 15 residues. Germline assignment: CDR1 MNHEY and CDR2 SVGAGI. V was trimmed by 0 bases and J by 7 bases, leaving 16 bases between them. This chain's CDR3 is CASSYSMGGRREQYF. The CDR3 DNA reads TGTGCCAGCAGTTACTCGATGGGCGGTCGGAGGGAGCAGTACTTC.

The V call is TRBV28, the J call TRBJ1-1; 9 bases are a match to TRBD1. Germline CDR1 is MDHEN and CDR2 is SYDVKM. The V gene end was trimmed by 3 bases and the J gene end by 1 base; junction bases not matched to a gene: 9. This CDR3 comprises 17 residues. CDR3 DNA sequence: TGTGCCAGCAGTTTTACCCTGAAACAGGGGGCGAACACTGAAGCTTTCTTT. Amino acid sequence: CASSFTLKQGANTEAFF.

The rearrangement joins TRBV4-3 to TRBJ2-6, with TRBD1 matching over 8 bases. The V gene end was trimmed by 5 bases and the J gene end by 2 bases; junction bases not matched to a gene: 2. CDR3 length: 15 residues. Germline CDR1 and CDR2: LGHNA and YSLEER. DNA for the CDR3: TGCGCCAGCAGCGCAGGGGGCGCTGGGGCCAACGTCCTGACTTTC. Its translation: CASSAGGAGANVLTF.

J is TRBJ2-5 and V is TRBV7-8, with 12 nucleotides matching TRBD2. The CDR3 consists of 17 residues. The V segment lost 1 base and the J segment 4 bases; nucleotides outside the gene matches: 7. Germline V gene sequence: CDR1 SGHVS, CDR2 FQNEAQ. The chain's CDR3 is CASSLGGLAGSRETQYF. In DNA, the CDR3 is TGTGCCAGCAGCTTAGGGGGACTAGCGGGCTCCAGAGAGACCCAGTACTTC.

The V and J genes are TRBV28 and TRBJ1-2; 9 positions match TRBD1. The germline V gene has CDR1 MDHEN and CDR2 SYDVKM. Trimming at V came to 8 bases and at J to 4 bases, leaving 8 bases not matched to a gene. This CDR3 comprises 14 residues. CDR3 sequence: CASATGGGGYGYTF. DNA of the CDR3: TGTGCCAGCGCTACAGGGGGCGGTGGCTATGGCTACACCTTC.

This chain connects TRBV24-1 to TRBJ2-7; the D gene is possibly TRBD2 (5 bases). The germline V and J ends were trimmed by 4 bases and 2 bases, with 11 bases remaining between them. Germline CDR1 is KGHDR and CDR2 is SFDVKD. The CDR3 sequence is 14 residues long. The CDR3, as DNA: TGTGCCACCAGTGAAGGGAGTTCCCCCTACGAGCAGTACTTC. This codes for CATSEGSSPYEQYF.

The V and J genes are TRBV5-1 and TRBJ1-5; D is uncertain. The germline V gene has CDR1 SGHRS and CDR2 YFSETQ. The CDR3 extends over 13 amino acids. The V and J ends lost 3 bases and 7 bases respectively, with 11 bases between them. CDR3 residues: CASSSGVGQPQHF. The CDR3 DNA follows: TGCGCCAGCAGCTCCGGGGTGGGGCAGCCCCAGCATTTT.

This clone was counted a single time. This chain uses TRBV10-3 with TRBJ2-3; D gene uncertain. This CDR3 has 16 amino acids. The V gene's germline CDR1 is ENHRY and CDR2 SYGVKD. V was pared by 2 bases and J by 0 bases, with 12 bases between. The CDR3 nucleotides read TGTGCCATCAGTGAGAGAGGTAGCCGGAGCACAGATACGCAGTATTTT. Protein: CAISERGSRSTDTQYF.

This chain uses TRBV27 with TRBJ2-3; 14 positions match TRBD2. CDR1 and CDR2 (germline): MNHEY, SMNVEV (reference sequence). The V segment lost 5 bases and the J segment 3 bases; nucleotides outside the gene matches: 13. This CDR3 has 19 amino acids. This CDR3 is CASSLLGTSGSIWTDTQYF. In nucleotides, the CDR3 is TGTGCCAGCAGTCTCCTTGGGACTAGCGGGAGTATTTGGACAGATACGCAGTATTTT.

The chain has TRBV7-8 and TRBJ1-4; D might be TRBD1 (5 bases). CDR1 and CDR2 from the germline V gene are SGHVS and FQNEAQ. The CDR3 has 15 amino acids. Trimming removed 5 bases from V and 4 bases from J, with 14 bases in between. CDR3 region: CASSARVLSNEKLFF. CDR3 nucleotide sequence: TGTGCCAGCAGCGCCAGGGTCCTAAGTAATGAAAAACTGTTTTTT.

The chain has TRBV18 and TRBJ2-3; 7 nucleotides line up with TRBD2. Trimming at V came to 5 bases and at J to 6 bases, leaving 8 bases not matched to a gene. Germline V gene lookup returns CDR1 KGHSH and CDR2 LQKENI. The CDR3 is 14 residues long. As DNA, the CDR3 is TGTGCCAGCTCAACCTACGGGGGGTCGGATACGCAGTATTTT. Residues: CASSTYGGSDTQYF.

This rearrangement joins TRBV27 to TRBJ1-1; 9 bases line up with TRBD1. The CDR3 totals 16 residues. V dropped 7 bases and J dropped 5; count of bases not matched to a gene: 14. Germline CDR1 and CDR2: MNHEY and SMNVEV (reference sequence). CDR3 loop: CASTTGGVTSVTEAFF. CDR3 nucleotides: TGTGCCAGCACTACAGGGGGCGTAACATCGGTAACTGAAGCTTTCTTT.

The V gene is TRBV15, the J gene TRBJ2-7; a weak D match, TRBD2 (6 bases). Deletions cut 0 bases from V and 6 bases from J, with 9 bases between. The germline V gene has CDR1 LNHNV and CDR2 YYDKDF (reference sequence). This CDR3 has 13 amino acids. The CDR3 is CATSREDGSEQYF. Here the CDR3 DNA reads TGTGCCACCAGCAGAGAAGACGGGAGCGAGCAGTACTTC.

CDR3 bases: TGTGCCAGCAGTTCGACTAGACGTCTTGGGGAGACCCAGTACTTC. It specifies CASSSTRRLGETQYF. This chain links TRBV6-5 with TRBJ2-5, with a weak D call TRBD2 (6 bases). Trimming left V 4 bases short and J 5 bases short, with 17 bases between. Germline V gene data show CDR1 as MNHEY and CDR2 as SVGAGI. The CDR3 loop spans 15 amino acids.

This clone was observed a single time. The gene calls are TRBV6-1 and TRBJ1-5, with 8 bases fitting TRBD1. The V gene's germline CDR1 is MNHNS and CDR2 SASEGT. The CDR3 contains 17 residues. Trimming cost V 0 bases and J 7 bases; bases outside gene matches: 11. Here the CDR3 DNA reads TGTGCCAGCAGTGAAGCGCGCTGGACAGGGTATGGGCAGCCCCAGCATTTT. Its protein product is CASSEARWTGYGQPQHF.

The chain carries TRBV12-3 or TRBV12-4 and TRBJ2-1, with D possibly being TRBD1 (6 bases). The CDR3 has 12 amino acids. V lost 5 bases, J lost 10 bases, and 12 bases lay in between. The CDR3 loop is CASSPRQDEQFF. The CDR3 bases are TGTGCCAGCAGTCCTCGACAGGACGAGCAGTTCTTC.

The chain links TRBV27 to TRBJ2-3; no clear D. Germline CDR1 MNHEY, CDR2 SMNVEV (reference sequence). The CDR3 is made up of 13 amino acids. V was shortened by 2 bases and J by 8 bases, with 11 bases between the two germline ends. The CDR3 DNA reads as TGTGCCAGCAGTTTAGCGGCGCACGCTACGCAGTATTTT. The encoded protein is CASSLAAHATQYF.

This chain links TRBV7-3 with TRBJ2-1, with 8 bases matching TRBD1. The germline CDR1 and CDR2 sequences are SGHTA and FQGTGA. The CDR3 consists of 14 residues. The V segment lost 5 bases and the J segment 15 bases; nucleotides outside the gene matches: 15. CDR3 region: CASSPPVDTGGRFF. The CDR3, as DNA: TGTGCCAGCAGCCCCCCCGTTGACACAGGGGGAAGGTTCTTC.

This chain connects TRBV13 to TRBJ1-3, with TRBD1 matching 8 bases. V lost 5 bases, J lost 2 bases, and 5 bases stayed unmatched. The length of the CDR3 is 15 residues. Germline-derived CDR1 and CDR2 are PRHDT and FYEKMQ (reference sequence). The CDR3 DNA is TGTGCCAGCAGCCAGACAGGGGTCGCTGGAAACACCATATATTTT. It translates to CASSQTGVAGNTIYF.

The rearrangement uses TRBV5-1 and TRBJ1-1; D possibly corresponds to TRBD1 (5 bases). CDR3 length equals 13 residues. Germline CDR1 SGHRS, CDR2 YFSETQ. The V end lost 0 bases, the J end lost 7 bases, and 10 bases lay between the germline ends. CDR3 bases: TGCGCCAGCAGCTTGGGGGGCGGACGTGAAGCTTTCTTT. Its protein product is CASSLGGGREAFF. The complete variable domain, with remaining parts taken from reference TRBV5-1 and TRBJ1-1, reads KAGVTQTPRYLIKTRGQQVTLSCSPISGHRSVSWYQQTPGQGLQFLFEYFSETQRNKGNFPGRFSGRQFSNSRSEMNVSTLELGDSALYLCASSLGGGREAFFGQGTRLTVV.

The V gene is TRBV29-1, the J gene TRBJ2-1; TRBD2 aligns across 9 bases. Trimming at V came to 5 bases and at J to 5 bases, leaving 4 bases not matched to a gene. Germline CDR1 is SQVTM and CDR2 is ANQGSEA. The CDR3 runs 13 residues. CDR3 nucleotide sequence: TGCAGCGTTCGAGCGGGAGGAGACAATGAGCAGTTCTTC. Encoded protein: CSVRAGGDNEQFF.

The genes are TRBV5-1 and TRBJ1-2; TRBD1 matches at 7 bases. Germline loops: CDR1 SGHRS, CDR2 YFSETQ. This CDR3 region has 12 residues. J gave up 6 bases and V 2 bases, and 1 base lay outside the gene matches. The CDR3 nucleotides are TGCGCCAGCAGCTTCGGACAGGATGGCTACACCTTC. Residues: CASSFGQDGYTF.